The 16 T cell receptor beta chains in this list originate from one sample, sequenced in a study of post-analysis software for immune sequencing data. Findings and caveats of the study: Several TRBV segments were more frequent in patients than controls; TRBV5-6, TRBV5-1 and TRBV20-1 belonged to this group.

Prepared TCR beta cDNA libraries contained unique molecular identifiers. Using its own MiXCR run on the PCR reads, TCRdb lists one record per CDR3 protein. The sample consists of hundreds of thousands of distinct CDR3 sequences, around 27% of them appearing once. These receptors have no known antigen. Specimen: blood. The receptor set was obtained from a girl aged 10-17 years with multiple sclerosis.

Notes on this clonotype: Germline and junction disagree at one end, which may indicate a read error. V is TRBV10-3 and J is TRBJ2-1; TRBD2 matches 15 bases. The germline V gene encodes CDR1 ENHRY and CDR2 SYGVKD. The CDR3 has 17 residues. The CDR3 region is CVISDPGTSGRLNEQFF. CDR3 DNA sequence: TGTGTCATCAGTGACCCCGGGACTAGCGGGAGGTTGAATGAGCAGTTCTTC.

With regard to this clonotype: The CDR3 does not end in the conserved phenylalanine or tryptophan, so this is likely a read error. The chain couples TRBV9 to TRBJ1-2; no firm D call. Trimming stripped 0 bases from V and 8 bases from J, with 11 bases between. CDR1 is SGDLS, CDR2 YYNGEE, per germline. The CDR3 extends over 13 amino acids. DNA of the CDR3: TGTGCCAGCAGCGTAGGGACGCCCGGAGGCTACACCTGC. Its translation: CASSVGTPGGYTC.

This clonotype has more than one count but fewer than ten. The V and J genes are TRBV7-9 and TRBJ2-5; the D is unclear. Trimming took off 6 bases at V and 2 bases at J, with 7 bases between the two ends. The CDR3 extends over 12 amino acids. CDR1 and CDR2 from the germline V gene are SEHNR and FQNEAQ (reference sequence). The CDR3 nucleotides are TGTGCCAGCAGTATTTTACAAGAGACCCAGTACTTC. Translation gives CASSILQETQYF. The full variable domain, with the rest looked up from reference TRBV7-9 and TRBJ2-5, is DTGVSQNPRHKITKRGQNVTFRCDPISEHNRLYWYRQTLGQGPEFLTYFQNEAQLEKSRLLSDRFSAERPKGSFSTLEIQRTEQGDSAMYLCASSILQETQYFGPGTRLLVL.

This clonotype was counted ten times or more. The chain has TRBV7-9 and TRBJ2-3; D is possibly TRBD1 or TRBD2 (6 bases each). The CDR3 loop spans 14 amino acids. Germline loops: CDR1 SEHNR, CDR2 FQNEAQ (reference sequence). Trimming took 5 bases from V and 6 from J, leaving 15 bases between them. CDR3 loop: CASSPERGRDTQYF. The CDR3 DNA reads TGTGCCAGCAGCCCAGAACGGGGGCGGGATACGCAGTATTTT.

This clonotype was detected ten times or more. The CDR3 bases are TGCAGCGTTGTAGGGGTCCAAGAGACCCAGTACTTC. Amino acid sequence: CSVVGVQETQYF. This sequence joins TRBV29-1 and TRBJ2-5; weak D call: TRBD1 (5 bases). V was trimmed by 4 bases and J by 1 base, leaving 7 bases between them. This CDR3 is 12 amino acids long. Germline-derived CDR1 and CDR2 are SQVTM and ANQGSEA.

The chain carries TRBV20-1 and TRBJ1-1; 8 nucleotides align to TRBD1. The CDR3 is made up of 10 amino acids. CDR1 is DFQATT, CDR2 SNEGSKA, per germline (reference sequence). V lost 3 bases and J lost 10; bases outside the gene matches: 1. The CDR3 sequence: CSASGQGAFF. The CDR3 nucleotides read TGCAGTGCTAGTGGACAGGGAGCTTTCTTT.

This clonotype has a count of ten or more. The CDR3 protein is CASSQDRAPSGNIQYF. In DNA form, the CDR3 reads TGCGCCAGCAGCCAAGACAGGGCCCCATCGGGGAACATTCAGTACTTC. The chain joins TRBV4-3 to TRBJ2-4, with D perhaps being TRBD1 or TRBD2 (5 bases each). Between the trimmed V and J ends, which lost 0 bases and 7 bases, there was a span of 16 bases. Germline V gene sequence: CDR1 LGHNA, CDR2 YSLEER. The CDR3 consists of 16 residues.

The chain recombines TRBV9 with TRBJ2-1; D possibly corresponds to TRBD2 (5 bases). This CDR3 is 18 amino acids long. Germline CDR1 and CDR2: SGDLS and YYNGEE. Between the trimmed V and J ends, which lost 0 bases and 6 bases, there was a span of 22 bases. This chain's CDR3 is CASSVVSVGLLGVNEQFF. DNA of the CDR3: TGTGCCAGCAGCGTAGTTTCCGTCGGACTCCTCGGAGTCAATGAGCAGTTCTTC.

This rearrangement joins TRBV7-2 to TRBJ1-2; 8 bases align to TRBD1. V was clipped by 5 bases and J by 5 bases; unmatched bases: 16. The CDR3 spans 17 residues. Germline V lookup: CDR1 SGHTA, CDR2 FQGNSA. The CDR3, as DNA: TGTGCCAGCAGCCGTTGGGTCAGGGGGCATCTGTGGTATGGCTACACCTTC. This gives the protein CASSRWVRGHLWYGYTF. The variable domain in full, completed from reference TRBV7-2 and TRBJ1-2, reads GAGVSQSPSNKVTEKGKDVELRCDPISGHTALYWYRQSLGQGLEFLIYFQGNSAPDKSGLPSDRFSAERTGGSVSTLTIQRTQQEDSAVYLCASSRWVRGHLWYGYTFGSGTRLTVV.

This clonotype was counted between two and nine times. V is TRBV4-3 and J is TRBJ2-1; 8 bases fit TRBD1. CDR3 size: 16 residues. The ends lost 4 bases at V and 4 bases at J; junction bases unmatched: 9. Germline CDR1 reads LGHNA; CDR2 reads YSLEER. CDR3 DNA sequence: TGCGCCAGCAGCCCCTTAGGTACAGGGGGTTACAATGAGCAGTTCTTC. Its protein is CASSPLGTGGYNEQFF.

The chain joins TRBV7-9 to TRBJ2-5; tentatively, D is TRBD2 (6 bases). The CDR3 totals 14 residues. Per germline, CDR1 SEHNR and CDR2 FQNEAQ (reference sequence). The V and J ends lost 4 bases and 11 bases respectively, with 20 bases between them. This CDR3 reads CASSYTGTSYQQYF. The CDR3 DNA is TGTGCCAGCAGCTATACCGGGACTTCATACCAGCAGTACTTC. The full variable domain, with the rest looked up from reference TRBV7-9 and TRBJ2-5, is DTGVSQNPRHKITKRGQNVTFRCDPISEHNRLYWYRQTLGQGPEFLTYFQNEAQLEKSRLLSDRFSAERPKGSFSTLEIQRTEQGDSAMYLCASSYTGTSYQQYFGPGTRLLVL.

This chain connects TRBV29-1 to TRBJ1-1, with 7 bases aligning to TRBD1. The V gene's germline CDR1 is SQVTM and CDR2 ANQGSEA. J was trimmed by 4 bases and V by 2 bases; bases with no gene match: 7. CDR3 length: 14 amino acids. This CDR3 reads CSVETQQGSTEAFF. The DNA for the CDR3 is TGCAGCGTTGAAACCCAACAGGGGAGCACTGAAGCTTTCTTT.

This clonotype was seen ten or more times. V usage is TRBV4-3 and J usage is TRBJ2-7; 8 bases align to TRBD1. Trimming cost V 0 bases and J 3 bases; bases outside gene matches: 4. Germline V CDR1 and CDR2: LGHNA, YSLEER. CDR3 length: 15 residues. The CDR3 sequence: CASSQDGTGNYEQYF. CDR3 DNA sequence: TGCGCCAGCAGCCAAGACGGGACAGGAAACTACGAGCAGTACTTC.

The V and J genes are TRBV20-1 and TRBJ2-7; TRBD2 aligns across 8 bases. This CDR3 contains 21 residues. Germline trimming cut 3 bases from V and 2 bases from J; bases unmatched to any gene: 27. Germline CDR1 DFQATT, CDR2 SNEGSKA (reference sequence). The CDR3 sequence is CSASTNQFQRESTQTTYEQYF. For the CDR3, the DNA is TGCAGTGCTAGTACAAACCAGTTTCAGCGGGAGTCGACCCAAACCACCTACGAGCAGTACTTC.

V gene TRBV10-2 combines with J gene TRBJ2-5, with 8 positions matching TRBD1. The V segment lost 2 bases and the J segment 1 base; nucleotides outside the gene matches: 3. This CDR3 comprises 15 residues. Germline CDR1 and CDR2: WSHSY and SAAADI. The CDR3 protein is CASSERTGRQETQYF. The CDR3 DNA reads TGCGCCAGCAGTGAGCGGACAGGGCGCCAAGAGACCCAGTACTTC.

The CDR3 here is CASSSGLALINEQFF. For the CDR3, the DNA is TGTGCCAGCAGCTCGGGACTAGCGCTAATCAATGAGCAGTTCTTC. The V gene is TRBV7-3, the J gene TRBJ2-1, with 10 bases matching TRBD2. J was trimmed by 6 bases and V by 4 bases; bases with no gene match: 6. Germline CDR1 is SGHTA and CDR2 is FQGTGA. This CDR3 contains 15 residues.